This TCR beta chain was obtained from a study of monozygotic twins with inflammatory bowel disease. Study-level points and caveats: T cell subtypes were not distinguishable in this analysis.

A 6-nucleotide sample barcode was carried by the UMIs, which template switching added. TCRdb reprocessed the 5' RACE reads; each CDR3 protein has one entry and no DNA is given. The sample table includes around 100,000 distinct CDR3 sequences. A remark on this clonotype: Its specificity is not known.

Per germline, CDR1 SGHTA and CDR2 FQGNSA. CDR3 length: 16 residues. V usage is TRBV7-2 and J usage is TRBJ2-3; without DNA, the TCRdb call of TRBD1 cannot be checked. Sequences were obtained from blood. This receptor was obtained from a human donor with ulcerative colitis or Crohn's disease, or a healthy co-twin of an affected twin (not recorded which). CDR3 protein: CASSLVGAGATDTQYF. The full variable domain, its missing parts supplied by reference TRBV7-2 and TRBJ2-3, is GAGVSQSPSNKVTEKGKDVELRCDPISGHTALYWYRQSLGQGLEFLIYFQGNSAPDKSGLPSDRFSAERTGGSVSTLTIQRTQQEDSAVYLCASSLVGAGATDTQYFGPGTRLTVL.